The subject of this entry is one T cell receptor beta chain. First-strand cDNA relied on TRAV- and TRBV-specific primers spanning alpha and beta chains. The authors amplified TCRs for about 20 PCR cycles with a constant-region primer and a V-primer adapter. TCRdb recomputed calls from the reads with MiXCR, one row per CDR3 protein. The table has more than 85,000 distinct CDR3 sequences, under 9.5% seen once; the top ten hold around 1%. Per germline, CDR1 SGHRS and CDR2 YFSETQ. This CDR3 is built from 17 residues. The J segment lost 7 bases and the V segment lost 4 bases, leaving 10 bases of the junction unmatched. The entry originates in a study of low-dose radiotherapy and immunotherapy resistance in tumors. Study at large: Given every two weeks, intravenous cyclophosphamide 200 mg/m2 preceded radiation and immunotherapy by one day.

Time point: before trial treatment. Donors were dosed with nivolumab and ipilimumab; they also received aspirin, low-dose cyclophosphamide and low-dose radiotherapy. Eligibility required advanced solid tumors lacking tumor-infiltrating lymphocytes. The source material was PBMCs, sampled before treatment. V is TRBV5-1 and J is TRBJ2-4; 14 bases are shared with TRBD2. The clonotype originates from a male donor with prostate cancer. CDR3 loop: CASSPPGTSGRRNIQYF. CDR3 DNA: TGCGCCAGCAGCCCACCCGGGACTAGCGGGAGAAGGAACATTCAGTACTTC. The entire variable domain, with the rest obtained from reference TRBV5-1 and TRBJ2-4, is as follows: KAGVTQTPRYLIKTRGQQVTLSCSPISGHRSVSWYQQTPGQGLQFLFEYFSETQRNKGNFPGRFSGRQFSNSRSEMNVSTLELGDSALYLCASSPPGTSGRRNIQYFGAGTRLSVL.